The 5 T cell receptor beta chains below were found in one sample sequenced in a study of OX40 agonist ivuxolimab in advanced cancers. Library prep was done by the immunoSEQ multiplex PCR assay. This immuneACCESS table, as held by TCRdb, lists in-frame sequences with V and J called but not all clones. Of the missing ones, under half trace to an unresolved V gene in checked studies; the others have no known cause. Counted in this sample were about 60,000 clones; about 85% of them appeared once. Together, the top ten hold more than 3% of the sample. The sequencing used CD4+ or CD8+ T cells sorted from blood, collected in a trial of the OX40 agonist ivuxolimab. These receptors were obtained from an adult with an advanced solid tumor such as melanoma, head and neck, liver or kidney cancer.

The chain joins TRBV4-1 to TRBJ2-7; 7 bases agree with TRBD2. The CDR3 contains 15 residues. The germline gives CDR1 MGHRA, CDR2 YSYEKL. With 1 base clipped from V and 3 bases from J, the junction kept 6 bases outside the gene matches. CDR3 nucleotide sequence: TGCGCCAGCAGCCAAGCTCGTCGCGGGGGCTACGAGCAGTACTTC. Its translation: CASSQARRGGYEQYF.

The chain recombines TRBV10-2 with TRBJ1-4, with 7 nucleotides matching TRBD1. The germline CDR1 and CDR2 sequences are WSHSY and SAAADI. The CDR3 runs 14 residues. With 3 bases clipped from V and 10 bases from J, the junction kept 8 bases outside the gene matches. This CDR3 is CASSEAGQTGKLFF. The CDR3 bases are TGCGCCAGCAGTGAAGCGGGACAGACGGGAAAACTGTTTTTT.

The rearrangement uses TRBV5-6 and TRBJ2-1; 7 bases match TRBD1. This CDR3 has 19 amino acids. V was clipped by 5 bases and J by 6 bases; unmatched bases: 23. Germline V gene sequence: CDR1 SGHDT, CDR2 YYEEEE. CDR3 sequence reads: CASSKFRTGVPHQINEQFF. CDR3 DNA: TGTGCCAGCAGTAAATTCCGGACAGGCGTGCCCCATCAGATCAATGAGCAGTTCTTC.

The CDR3 loop is CASSLNAGSTGYTF. The CDR3 region has the DNA TGTGCCAGCAGCTTGAACGCAGGGTCCACTGGCTACACCTTC. The rearrangement links TRBV11-2 to TRBJ1-2; TRBD1 is a possible D gene (5 bases). Germline V CDR1 and CDR2: SGHAT, FQNNGV. The CDR3 contains 14 residues. Trimming left V 3 bases short and J 7 bases short, with 15 bases between.

This chain links TRBV5-1 with TRBJ2-3; the match to TRBD1 covers 9 bases. CDR3 size: 16 residues. V was clipped by 1 base and J by 4 bases; unmatched bases: 7. Germline assignment: CDR1 SGHRS and CDR2 YFSETQ. The CDR3 region is CASSLKTGGVADTQYF. CDR3 nucleotides: TGCGCCAGCAGCTTGAAGACAGGGGGTGTCGCAGATACGCAGTATTTT.